The 14 T cell receptor beta chains below were found in one sample sequenced in a study of T-cell memory formation after mild COVID-19. Using its own MiXCR run on the 5' RACE reads, TCRdb lists one record per CDR3 protein. Of 90,000 to 130,000 distinct CDR3 sequences in the sample, 15% to 20% were seen once. Sequencing was performed on PBMCs or a T cell subset sorted from them (not recorded which). The receptors were sampled from a man younger than 35 who had mild COVID-19 (a few samples of this study predate the infection). Cell type and time point are not known.

J is TRBJ1-1 and V is TRBV18, with 7 bases fitting TRBD1. The length of the CDR3 is 15 residues. Germline CDR1 is KGHSH and CDR2 is LQKENI. V dropped 5 bases and J dropped 4; count of bases not matched to a gene: 10. The CDR3, as DNA: TGTGCCAGCTCATCCCAGACAGGGATTGGCACTGAAGCTTTCTTT. Protein sequence: CASSSQTGIGTEAFF.

The chain couples TRBV12-3 or TRBV12-4 to TRBJ1-5; a possible D gene is TRBD1 (5 bases). V was trimmed by 3 bases and J by 6 bases, leaving 9 bases between them. The CDR3 covers 13 residues. CDR3 in DNA: TGTGCCAGCAGTTTCAGGGAGGGTCAGCCCCAGCATTTT. Protein sequence: CASSFREGQPQHF.

In this sample, this clonotype turned up a few times. The chain recombines TRBV5-1 with TRBJ2-3; 7 positions agree with TRBD1. The CDR3 sequence is 13 residues long. Germline CDR1 is SGHRS and CDR2 is YFSETQ. With V trimmed by 6 bases and J by 2 bases, 3 bases remained unmatched. CDR3 sequence reads: CASKRGPTDTQYF. Written as DNA, the CDR3 is TGCGCCAGCAAAAGGGGGCCCACAGATACGCAGTATTTT.

This chain uses TRBV6-5 with TRBJ2-7; D is ambiguous. Germline-derived CDR1 and CDR2 are MNHEY and SVGAGI. This CDR3 is built from 14 residues. The V and J ends lost 5 bases and 7 bases respectively, with 18 bases between them. CDR3 nucleotide sequence: TGTGCCAGCAGTCGGACCGGATTCTTGCGAGAGCAGTACTTC. It yields the protein CASSRTGFLREQYF.

The V and J genes are TRBV5-1 and TRBJ2-3; D may be TRBD2 (6 bases). Trimming removed 2 bases at V and 6 bases at J, with 13 bases between. The CDR3 totals 14 residues. The germline gives CDR1 SGHRS, CDR2 YFSETQ. For the CDR3, the DNA is TGCGCCAGCAGCTTCGGAGGAGGGCGGGATACGCAGTATTTT. Protein sequence: CASSFGGGRDTQYF.

This sequence joins TRBV18 and TRBJ2-1, with D hard to call. There are 11 residues in the CDR3. Trimming took off 5 bases at V and 8 bases at J, with 7 bases between the two ends. The germline gives CDR1 KGHSH, CDR2 LQKENI. CDR3: CASSASDEQFF. In DNA, the CDR3 is TGTGCCAGCTCAGCCTCCGATGAGCAGTTCTTC.

J is TRBJ2-7 and V is TRBV4-3; TRBD1 is a possible D gene (6 bases). The CDR3 extends over 16 amino acids. V shed 4 bases and J shed 2 bases, with 18 bases lying between them. Germline values: CDR1 LGHNA, CDR2 YSLEER. This CDR3 is CASSRSLSDRTYEQYF. The CDR3 DNA reads as TGCGCCAGCAGCCGGAGCCTTTCGGACAGAACCTACGAGCAGTACTTC.

The chain uses TRBV20-1 and TRBJ2-1; unclear D gene. Looked up from germline, CDR1 is DFQATT and CDR2 is SNEGSKA (reference sequence). V lost 6 bases, J lost 10 bases, and 10 bases lay in between. CDR3 size: 10 residues. The CDR3 region is CSASRHEQFF. The CDR3, as DNA: TGCAGTGCAAGTCGCCACGAGCAGTTCTTC.

This clonotype was detected ten times or more. The chain recombines TRBV5-1 with TRBJ2-1; no reliable D call. Germline-derived CDR1 and CDR2 are SGHRS and YFSETQ. Between the trimmed V and J ends, which lost 1 base and 8 bases, there was a span of 13 bases. The CDR3 contains 14 residues. The CDR3 DNA reads as TGCGCCAGCAGCTTGTCTGCCGGCGACGATGAGCAGTTCTTC. Its translation is CASSLSAGDDEQFF.

This clonotype was detected a few times. The chain couples TRBV3-1 to TRBJ2-5; no firm D call. This CDR3 comprises 15 residues. Germline-derived CDR1 and CDR2 are LGHDT and YNNKEL (reference sequence). Deletions cut 3 bases from V and 0 bases from J, with 11 bases between. CDR3 nucleotide sequence: TGTGCCAGCAGCCACGACGTATGGAACCAAGAGACCCAGTACTTC. Its translation is CASSHDVWNQETQYF.

V usage is TRBV9 and J usage is TRBJ2-2, with D possibly being TRBD1 (5 bases). V was pared by 3 bases and J by 0 bases, with 15 bases between. This CDR3 contains 17 residues. In germline, CDR1 is SGDLS, CDR2 YYNGEE. This CDR3 is CASSGGRGYANTGELFF. The CDR3 coding sequence is TGTGCCAGCAGCGGCGGTAGGGGATACGCGAACACCGGGGAGCTGTTTTTT. Full variable domain (remainder filled in from reference TRBV9 and TRBJ2-2): DSGVTQTPKHLITATGQRVTLRCSPRSGDLSVYWYQQSLDQGLQFLIQYYNGEERAKGNILERFSAQQFPDLHSELNLSSLELGDSALYFCASSGGRGYANTGELFFGEGSRLTVL.

This clonotype has only a few counts. V usage is TRBV3-1 and J usage is TRBJ1-1; D call uncertain. The germline V and J ends were trimmed by 2 bases and 1 base, with 8 bases remaining between them. Germline-derived CDR1 and CDR2 are LGHDT and YNNKEL (reference sequence). CDR3 length equals 14 residues. The CDR3 loop is CASSQIGWNTEAFF. The CDR3 region has the DNA TGTGCCAGCAGCCAAATAGGGTGGAACACTGAAGCTTTCTTT.

In this sample, this clonotype turned up a few times. J is TRBJ2-1 and V is TRBV24-1; D possibly corresponds to TRBD1 (7 bases). V gave up 9 bases and J gave up 5 bases, with 13 bases separating them. The CDR3 is 13 amino acids. From germline, CDR1 is KGHDR and CDR2 SFDVKD. CDR3 region: CATGGTDHNEQFF. The CDR3 region has the DNA TGTGCCACCGGAGGGACAGACCACAATGAGCAGTTCTTC.

The rearrangement joins TRBV5-4 to TRBJ2-5, with D uncertain. This CDR3 comprises 14 residues. V lost 4 bases, J lost 2 bases, and 12 bases lay in between. The germline V gene encodes CDR1 SGHNT and CDR2 YYREEE (reference sequence). The CDR3 loop reads CASSVSRRQETQYF. The CDR3 region has the DNA TGTGCCAGCAGCGTTTCCCGGCGGCAAGAGACCCAGTACTTC.